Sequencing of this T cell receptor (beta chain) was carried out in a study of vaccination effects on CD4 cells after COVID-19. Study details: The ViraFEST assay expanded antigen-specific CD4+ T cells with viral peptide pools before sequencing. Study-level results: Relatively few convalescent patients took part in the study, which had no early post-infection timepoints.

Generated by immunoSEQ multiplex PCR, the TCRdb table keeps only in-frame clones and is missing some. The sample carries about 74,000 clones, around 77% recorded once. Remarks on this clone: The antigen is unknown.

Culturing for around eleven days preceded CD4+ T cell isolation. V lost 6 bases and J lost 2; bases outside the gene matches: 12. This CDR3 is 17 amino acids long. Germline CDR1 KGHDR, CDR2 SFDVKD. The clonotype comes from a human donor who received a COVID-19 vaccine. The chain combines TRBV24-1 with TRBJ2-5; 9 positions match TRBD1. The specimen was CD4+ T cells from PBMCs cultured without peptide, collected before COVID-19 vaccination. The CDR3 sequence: CATSNGPGQGIQETQYF. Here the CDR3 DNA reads TGTGCCACCAGTAACGGGCCGGGACAGGGCATTCAAGAGACCCAGTACTTC.